This TCR beta chain stems from a study of shared clonotypes between healthy human individuals. The repertoire was sequenced with immunoSEQ multiplex PCR; TCRdb's copy has only in-frame clones and lacks some. The table includes around 1.5 million clones, 95% to 99% detected once. Sequencing was carried out using naive CD4+ T cells sorted from blood. The subset denotes: CD45RA+ positively selected. This sequence was found in a man aged 30 to 39 in good health.

The CDR3 sequence: CASILGDTQYF. CDR3 bases: TGCGCCAGTATCTTGGGAGATACGCAGTATTTT. The chain combines TRBV5-1 with TRBJ2-3; D is unclear. The CDR3 contains 11 residues. With 8 bases removed from V and 5 bases from J, the gap between germline ends came to 9 bases. In germline, CDR1 is SGHRS, CDR2 YFSETQ.